These T cell receptor beta chains were read from a single sample in a study of shared clonotypes between healthy human individuals. Here immunoSEQ multiplex PCR was the method, and the copy in TCRdb shows in-frame clones only, minus some. Of about 460,000 clones in the sample, roughly three quarters were seen once. What was sequenced was PBMCs. The receptors here all came from a middle-aged woman in good health. Some clones in this sample may be carry-over from other donors' samples. Each CDR3 is given with its conserved first and last residue. Fields, in order: D gene, clone size, J gene, V gene, CDR3 protein, CDR3 DNA. D genes are given only for firm matches. Size tells how often a clone was seen (once, few, many) or the class of an expanded clone, and some rows leave it out.

D gene: NA
clone size: NA
J gene: TRBJ2-5
V gene: TRBV7-9
CDR3 protein: CASSLTPGHGETQYF
CDR3 DNA: TGTGCCAGCAGCTTAACGCCGGGACACGGAGAGACCCAGTACTTC

D gene: NA
clone size: NA
J gene: TRBJ2-5
V gene: TRBV6-1
CDR3 protein: CASNGGPRQETQYF
CDR3 DNA: TGTGCCAGCAACGGGGGACCCCGCCAAGAGACCCAGTACTTC

D gene: TRBD1
clone size: NA
J gene: TRBJ1-3
V gene: TRBV28
CDR3 protein: CASSLTGNRRNTIYF
CDR3 DNA: TGTGCCAGCAGTCTGACAGGGAATCGCCGAAACACCATATATTTT

D gene: TRBD1
clone size: NA
J gene: TRBJ1-1
V gene: TRBV18
CDR3 protein: CASSPFTPGTANTEAFF
CDR3 DNA: TGTGCCAGCTCGCCTTTTACCCCCGGGACAGCGAACACTGAAGCTTTCTTT

D gene: NA
clone size: many
J gene: TRBJ2-7
V gene: TRBV29-1
CDR3 protein: CSGTGLAYEQYF
CDR3 DNA: TGCAGCGGGACGGGACTGGCCTACGAGCAGTACTTC

D gene: NA
clone size: NA
J gene: TRBJ2-3
V gene: TRBV28
CDR3 protein: CASSFLIDTQYF
CDR3 DNA: TGTGCCAGCAGTTTTCTGATAGATACGCAGTATTTT

D gene: TRBD1
clone size: NA
J gene: TRBJ2-3
V gene: TRBV9
CDR3 protein: CASSRDSVDTQYF
CDR3 DNA: TGTGCCAGCAGCAGGGACAGCGTAGATACGCAGTATTTT

D gene: NA
clone size: NA
J gene: TRBJ1-4
V gene: TRBV2
CDR3 protein: CASNSGEEKLFF
CDR3 DNA: TGTGCCAGCAACTCGGGGGAAGAAAAACTGTTTTTT

D gene: TRBD2
clone size: NA
J gene: TRBJ2-4
V gene: TRBV27
CDR3 protein: CASSFGLAGAKNIQYF
CDR3 DNA: TGTGCCAGCAGTTTCGGTCTAGCGGGAGCCAAAAACATTCAGTACTTC

D gene: NA
clone size: NA
J gene: TRBJ2-2
V gene: TRBV30
CDR3 protein: CAWSVDRAELFF
CDR3 DNA: TGTGCCTGGAGTGTCGATAGAGCGGAGCTGTTTTTT

D gene: NA
clone size: NA
J gene: TRBJ2-6
V gene: TRBV7-2
CDR3 protein: CASSLDSSGANVLTF
CDR3 DNA: TGTGCCAGCAGCCTGGACAGCTCTGGGGCCAACGTCCTGACTTTC

D gene: NA
clone size: NA
J gene: TRBJ1-2
V gene: TRBV6-5
CDR3 protein: CASSQGQSGYTF
CDR3 DNA: TGTGCCAGCAGTCAAGGACAGTCGGGCTACACCTTC

D gene: NA
clone size: NA
J gene: TRBJ1-2
V gene: TRBV28
CDR3 protein: CASREVERGADGYTF
CDR3 DNA: TGTGCCAGCAGGGAGGTAGAAAGGGGCGCGGATGGCTACACCTTC

D gene: TRBD1
clone size: NA
J gene: TRBJ1-2
V gene: TRBV7-3
CDR3 protein: CASSVNRGGGYTF
CDR3 DNA: TGTGCCAGCAGCGTTAACAGGGGAGGTGGCTACACCTTC